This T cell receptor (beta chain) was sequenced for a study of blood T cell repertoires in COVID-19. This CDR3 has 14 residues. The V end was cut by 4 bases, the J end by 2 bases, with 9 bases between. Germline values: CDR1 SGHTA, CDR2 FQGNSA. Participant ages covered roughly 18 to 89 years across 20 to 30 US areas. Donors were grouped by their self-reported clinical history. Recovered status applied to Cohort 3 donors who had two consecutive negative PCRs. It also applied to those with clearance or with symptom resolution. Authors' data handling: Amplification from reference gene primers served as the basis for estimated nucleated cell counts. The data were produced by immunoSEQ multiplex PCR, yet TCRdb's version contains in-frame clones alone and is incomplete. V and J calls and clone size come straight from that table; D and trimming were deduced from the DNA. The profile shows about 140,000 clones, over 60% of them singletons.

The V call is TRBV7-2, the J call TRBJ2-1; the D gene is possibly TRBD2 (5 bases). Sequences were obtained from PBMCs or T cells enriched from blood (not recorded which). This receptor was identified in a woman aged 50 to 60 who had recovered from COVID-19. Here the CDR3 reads CASSWAGPYNEQFF. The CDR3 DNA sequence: TGTGCCAGCAGCTGGGCGGGCCCCTACAATGAGCAGTTCTTC.